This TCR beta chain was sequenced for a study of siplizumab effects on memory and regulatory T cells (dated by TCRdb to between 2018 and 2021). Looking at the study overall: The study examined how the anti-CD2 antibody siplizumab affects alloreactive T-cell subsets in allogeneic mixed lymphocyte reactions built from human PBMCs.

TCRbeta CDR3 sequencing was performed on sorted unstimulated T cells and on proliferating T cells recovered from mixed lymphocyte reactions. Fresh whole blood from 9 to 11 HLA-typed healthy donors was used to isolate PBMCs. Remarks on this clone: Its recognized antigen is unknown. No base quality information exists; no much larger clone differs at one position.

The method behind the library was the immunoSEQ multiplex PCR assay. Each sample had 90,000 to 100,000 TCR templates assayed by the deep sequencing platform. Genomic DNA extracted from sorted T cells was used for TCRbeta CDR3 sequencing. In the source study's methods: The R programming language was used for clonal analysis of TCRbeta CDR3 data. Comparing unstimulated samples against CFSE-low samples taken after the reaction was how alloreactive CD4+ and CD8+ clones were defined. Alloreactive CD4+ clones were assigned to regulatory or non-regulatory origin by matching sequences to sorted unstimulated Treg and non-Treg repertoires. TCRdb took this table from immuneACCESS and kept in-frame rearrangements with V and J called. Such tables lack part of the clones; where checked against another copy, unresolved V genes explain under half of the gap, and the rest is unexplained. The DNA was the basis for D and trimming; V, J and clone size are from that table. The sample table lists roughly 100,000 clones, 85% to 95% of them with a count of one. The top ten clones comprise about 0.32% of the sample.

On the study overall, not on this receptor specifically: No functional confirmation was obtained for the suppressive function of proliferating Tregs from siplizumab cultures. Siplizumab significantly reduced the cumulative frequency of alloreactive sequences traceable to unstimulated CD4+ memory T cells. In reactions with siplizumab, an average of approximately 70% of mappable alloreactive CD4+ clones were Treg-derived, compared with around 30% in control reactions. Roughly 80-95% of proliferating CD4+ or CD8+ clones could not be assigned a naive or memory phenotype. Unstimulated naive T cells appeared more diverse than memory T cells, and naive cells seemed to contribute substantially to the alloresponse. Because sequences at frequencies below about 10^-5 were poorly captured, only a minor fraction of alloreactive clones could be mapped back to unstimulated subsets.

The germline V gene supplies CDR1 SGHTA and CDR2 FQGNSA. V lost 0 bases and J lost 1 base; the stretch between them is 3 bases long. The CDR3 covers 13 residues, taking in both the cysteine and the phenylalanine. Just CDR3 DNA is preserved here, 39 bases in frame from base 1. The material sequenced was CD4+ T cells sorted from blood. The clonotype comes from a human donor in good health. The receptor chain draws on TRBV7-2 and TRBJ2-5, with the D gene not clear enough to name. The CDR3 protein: CASSLAVQETQYF. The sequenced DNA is TGTGCCAGCAGCTTAGCCGTCCAAGAGACCCAGTACTTC.